Listed below are T cell receptor beta chains from one sample, sequenced in a study of blood T cell repertoires in COVID-19. Method: immunoSEQ multiplex PCR; TCRdb's copy keeps in-frame clones and lacks some. The sample consists of around 160,000 clones, approximately 86% of them appearing once. Input material: peripheral blood. These receptors all stem from a man aged 55 to 69 with acute or convalescent COVID-19. Both conserved end residues are part of each CDR3. D genes are given only for firm matches. Expanded clones are given a class, and other clones once, few, many or no size at all.

j_call v_call cdr3_length d_call clone_size cdr3_nt cdr3_aa
TRBJ1-6 TRBV7-6 16 - few TGTGCCAGCAGCTTAGGTCCAGGCGGAGGGGATTCACCCCTCCACTTT CASSLGPGGGDSPLHF
TRBJ2-5 TRBV3-1/TRBV3-2 15 TRBD2 - TGTGCCAGCAGTGTGGGGGGGACGGTTGGAGAGACCCAGTACTTC CASSVGGTVGETQYF
TRBJ1-2 TRBV6-1 15 - once TGTGCCAGCAGTGAGACAGTCACAAGCTCTTATGGCTACACCTTC CASSETVTSSYGYTF
TRBJ1-1 TRBV7-8 17 TRBD1 - TGTGCCAGCAGCTTAAACAGGGGCTACGGGGGGAACACTGAAGCTTTCTTT CASSLNRGYGGNTEAFF
TRBJ2-3 TRBV7-9 17 TRBD2 - TGTGCCAGCAGCCGAATGCGAGCGGGAAGATCCACAGATACGCAGTATTTT CASSRMRAGRSTDTQYF
TRBJ1-4 TRBV6-5 13 - - TGTGCCAGCTTATTGGGGGGGACTGAAAAACTGTTTTTT CASLLGGTEKLFF
TRBJ1-5 TRBV5-1 17 - - TGCGCCAGCAACACTCAAAGGGACTCATCCTGGGATCAGCCCCAGCATTTT CASNTQRDSSWDQPQHF
TRBJ2-7 TRBV2 13 TRBD1 - TGTGCCAGTGCGGGACAGGGCTCCTACGAGCAGTACTTC CASAGQGSYEQYF
TRBJ2-7 TRBV7-6 16 TRBD1 once TGTGCCAGCAGCTTAGGGACAGGGGCTAGCTCCTACGAGCAGTACTTC CASSLGTGASSYEQYF
TRBJ1-4 TRBV7-9 18 TRBD1 - TGTGCCAGCAGCTTTCCCCCGGGACAGGGGATCGCTAATGAAAAACTGTTTTTT CASSFPPGQGIANEKLFF
TRBJ2-1 TRBV6-5 15 TRBD2 - TGTGCCAGCAGAAATCTAGCGGGAGGGGGCCATGAGCAGTTCTTC CASRNLAGGGHEQFF
TRBJ2-7 TRBV28 15 - - TGTGCCAGCAGTTTACCCGGGGGGACACCGTACGAGCAGTACTTC CASSLPGGTPYEQYF
TRBJ1-1 TRBV25-1 15 - - TGTGCCAGCAGTCCTCCGGGTGGAGTGAACACTGAAGCTTTCTTT CASSPPGGVNTEAFF
TRBJ2-5 TRBV6-5 15 - - TGTGCCAGCAGCACCCCGGGGGTTCGTATTGAGACCCAGTACTTC CASSTPGVRIETQYF
TRBJ2-5 TRBV6-1 14 TRBD2 - TGTGCCAGCAGTGAAGGGACTAGCGGATGGTCCCAGTACTTC CASSEGTSGWSQYF
TRBJ2-7 TRBV10-3 13 - - TGTGCCGTCCGAGGGGAAGGGGGCTACGAGCAGTACTTC CAVRGEGGYEQYF
TRBJ2-1 TRBV5-4 15 TRBD1 - TGTGCCAGCAGCCCAGGACAGGGGCGATACAATGAGCAGTTCTTC CASSPGQGRYNEQFF
TRBJ2-7 TRBV9 15 TRBD2 - TGTGCCAGCAGCGTTCTGCCGGGGGGGATCTACGAGCAGTACTTC CASSVLPGGIYEQYF
TRBJ2-1 TRBV28 14 - once TGTGCCAGCAGTTTTGCAGGGGAGTACAATGAGCAGTTCTTC CASSFAGEYNEQFF
TRBJ2-1 TRBV4-2 15 TRBD2 few TGTGCCAGCAGCCACCGACTAGCGGGGGGGGATGAGCAGTTCTTC CASSHRLAGGDEQFF
TRBJ2-5 TRBV5-1 15 TRBD1 - TGCGCCAGCAGCCCCGCCGGGACAGGGTCAATGGCCCAGTACTTC CASSPAGTGSMAQYF
TRBJ2-1 TRBV19 16 TRBD1 - TGTGCCAGTAGTTCACGACAGGGGGCTTCCTACAATGAGCAGTTCTTC CASSSRQGASYNEQFF
TRBJ2-1 TRBV27 14 TRBD2 - TGTGCCAGCAGTCTAGCGGGTCCGTACAATGAGCAGTTCTTC CASSLAGPYNEQFF
TRBJ1-1 TRBV21-1 18 - - TGTGCCAGCAGCAAAGAGAACGAGACAGGGGAGATGAACACTGAAGCTTTCTTT CASSKENETGEMNTEAFF
TRBJ1-2 TRBV7-2 15 TRBD1 - TGTGCCAGCAGCCCCGGGACAGGGGGCCCATTTGGCTACACCTTC CASSPGTGGPFGYTF
TRBJ2-7 TRBV20-1 11 - - TGCAGTGCTAGGGCCGTATACGAGCAGTACTTC CSARAVYEQYF
TRBJ1-2 TRBV4-2 16 TRBD1 - TGTGCCAGCGGGACAGGGGGCGCTATAGGGGCTAGGGGCTACACCTTC CASGTGGAIGARGYTF
TRBJ1-6 TRBV5-1 15 TRBD1 - TGCGCCAGCAGCAGGGACAGGACCGAGGGTTCACCCCTCCACTTT CASSRDRTEGSPLHF
TRBJ1-5 TRBV27 13 - - TGTGCCAGCAGTTTACAGGGGAATCAGCCCCAGCATTTT CASSLQGNQPQHF
TRBJ1-4 TRBV28 16 TRBD1 - TGTGCCAGCAGTTTGGGGTTGGGGACAGGGAGTGAAAAACTGTTTTTT CASSLGLGTGSEKLFF
TRBJ2-7 TRBV19 16 TRBD2 - TGTGCCAGTAGTATCGGGACTAGCGGACCCCCCTACGAGCAGTACTTC CASSIGTSGPPYEQYF
TRBJ2-5 TRBV9 15 TRBD2 - TGTGCCAGCAGCCCCCGCGGGAGGGGGAAAGAGACCCAGTACTTC CASSPRGRGKETQYF
TRBJ2-2 TRBV11-2 15 TRBD2 - TGTGCCAGCCGGGGGGGACTAGCATGGACCGGGGAGCTGTTTTTT CASRGGLAWTGELFF
TRBJ1-5 TRBV21-1 15 - - TGTGCCAGCAGCAAAGGAGGGCTCGGCAATCAGCCCCAGCATTTT CASSKGGLGNQPQHF
TRBJ1-1 TRBV5-4 14 - - TGTGCCAGCAGCTTGGGCAGGGGCGGCACTGAAGCTTTCTTT CASSLGRGGTEAFF
TRBJ2-6 TRBV2 13 - - TGTGCGTGGGGCTTTTCTGGGGCCAACGTCCTGACTTTC CAWGFSGANVLTF
TRBJ1-2 TRBV10-2 15 - - TGCGCCAGCAGTGAGTCGGGGACAAGCGCCTATGGCTACACCTTC CASSESGTSAYGYTF
TRBJ2-5 TRBV28 13 TRBD1 - TGTGCCAGCATCATGACAGGGGAAGAGACCCAGTACTTC CASIMTGEETQYF
TRBJ2-2 TRBV9 15 TRBD1 - TGTGCCAGCAGTCGGGACAGGGGGGCCACCGGGGAGCTGTTTTTT CASSRDRGATGELFF
TRBJ2-5 TRBV12-3/TRBV12-4 13 TRBD1 - TGTGCCAGCACTGGGACAGGGCAAGAGACCCAGTACTTC CASTGTGQETQYF
TRBJ1-2 TRBV6-2/TRBV6-3 17 - - TGTGCCAGCAGTCCGTTGCAGGGTCTTGTTGCTAACTATGGCTACACCTTC CASSPLQGLVANYGYTF
TRBJ2-7 TRBV19 15 TRBD1 - TGTGCCAGTAGTATAGGGGGACAGGGCCCCTACGAGCAGTACTTC CASSIGGQGPYEQYF